The sequence of this T cell receptor (beta chain) was determined in a study of blood T cell repertoires in COVID-19. Repertoires were generated with immunoSEQ multiplex PCR, while TCRdb's copy carries only in-frame clones and drops some. The table records under 300,000 clones, more than 70% of them present only once. Looked up from germline, CDR1 is MDHEN and CDR2 is SYDVKM. CDR3 length equals 14 residues. V was pared by 6 bases and J by 4 bases, with 12 bases between. The chain has TRBV28 and TRBJ2-2; weak D call: TRBD2 (6 bases). Input material: peripheral blood. The sequence was collected from a man aged 80 or over with acute or convalescent COVID-19. The CDR3 loop reads CASSPSVPTGELFF. CDR3 DNA sequence: TGTGCCAGCAGCCCTAGCGTGCCCACCGGGGAGCTGTTTTTT.